This T cell receptor (beta chain) was obtained from a study of regulatory and conventional T cells in RAG deficiency. Study observations and caveats: In Omenn syndrome, Treg and Tconv repertoires overlapped >85%. Treg unique TCR beta sequences were approximately 96-fold fewer in Omenn syndrome and CID/AS patients than controls. Shannon entropy was markedly lower and Simpson indices higher in RAG-deficient patients than control T-cell subsets.

V lost 2 bases and J 3 bases, leaving 16 bases between the germline ends. Per germline, CDR1 MNHEY and CDR2 SVGAGI. This CDR3 has 16 amino acids. Repertoires were generated with immunoSEQ multiplex PCR, while TCRdb's copy carries only in-frame clones and drops some. Of about 32,000 clones listed, approximately 91% are singletons. As regards this clone: Its matching antigen is unknown.

These data were also filed under a second study, of regulatory T cells. As reported in that work: The primer mix had 52 TRBV and 13 TRBJ primers. In patients, unique TRB V-J pairs were restricted and V/J usage skewed, especially in Tregs.

The gene calls are TRBV6-5 and TRBJ1-1, with unresolved D. This sequence originates from a human donor in good health. Source material: CD8+ T cells sorted from blood. CDR3 residues: CASSYGSGVGDTEAFF. The CDR3 coding sequence is TGTGCCAGCAGTTACGGAAGCGGTGTCGGGGACACTGAAGCTTTCTTT.